These T cell receptor beta chains were read from a single sample in a study of T cell responses to AZD1222 COVID-19 vaccine. Repertoires were generated with immunoSEQ multiplex PCR, while TCRdb's copy carries only in-frame clones and drops some. The sample shows about 200,000 clones, roughly nine tenths of them seen only once. The sample was peripheral blood, taken 28 days after the second AZD1222 dose. The receptors were gathered from an adult who received the AZD1222 COVID-19 vaccine. Each CDR3 is given with its conserved first and last residue. The D gene is left open where the match is weak. Clone size, where shown, is once, few, many, or a class for clones that have expanded.

d_gene	abundance	j_gene	v_gene	CDR3nt	CDR3aa
NA	NA	TRBJ1-4	TRBV27	TGTGCCAGCAGTGGGACCACTAACAATGAAAAACTGTTTTTT	CASSGTTNNEKLFF
NA	NA	TRBJ2-2	TRBV9	TGTGCCAGCAGCCCCTTCAGGGAGGCCGGGGAGCTGTTTTTT	CASSPFREAGELFF
TRBD1	few	TRBJ1-3	TRBV5-1	TGCGCCAGCAGCTTGGGACAGGGGATAGCTGGAAACACCATATATTTT	CASSLGQGIAGNTIYF
NA	NA	TRBJ2-7	TRBV7-3	TGTGCCAGCAGCTTAAGCGGTGGGCCCCCCTACGAGCAGTACTTC	CASSLSGGPPYEQYF
NA	NA	TRBJ2-7	TRBV11-3	TGTGCCAGCAGCTTAACCCAAGTAACGTCCTACGAGCAGTACTTC	CASSLTQVTSYEQYF
TRBD2	NA	TRBJ2-1	TRBV18	TGTGCCAGCTCACCAGAAATCGGACTAGCGGGAAGGAATGAGCAGTTCTTC	CASSPEIGLAGRNEQFF
TRBD1	NA	TRBJ2-7	TRBV5-1	TGCGCCAGCAGCGCCCGGGACAGGGGATTTGGCGAGCAGTACTTC	CASSARDRGFGEQYF
TRBD2	NA	TRBJ2-1	TRBV30	TGTGCCTGGAGTACAAGCGGGAGGGCGTCCTACAATGAGCAGTTCTTC	CAWSTSGRASYNEQFF
NA	NA	TRBJ2-1	TRBV7-9	TGTGCCAGCAGCCCCCTACGAGCGGTACACTACAATGAGCAGTTCTTC	CASSPLRAVHYNEQFF
TRBD2	NA	TRBJ2-4	TRBV11-3	TGTGCCAGCAGCCCAGCTAGGGCGGGAGGCCCGAGGGTGAACATTCAGTACTTC	CASSPARAGGPRVNIQYF
NA	NA	TRBJ2-7	TRBV11-3	TGTGCCAGCAGCAACACAGGCTCCTACGAGCAGTACTTC	CASSNTGSYEQYF
NA	once	TRBJ2-1	TRBV27	TGTGCCAGCAGTTTCGAGACCGGACGTTACTCTGAGCAGTTCTTC	CASSFETGRYSEQFF
TRBD2	NA	TRBJ2-1	TRBV24-1	TGTGCCACCAGTGGGATGGCTAGCGGGAGGGTGGCTGGGAATGAGCAGTTCTTC	CATSGMASGRVAGNEQFF
NA	NA	TRBJ2-7	TRBV27	TGTGCCAGCAGTTTATCGGCGGAAGTGGGCGAGCAGTACTTC	CASSLSAEVGEQYF